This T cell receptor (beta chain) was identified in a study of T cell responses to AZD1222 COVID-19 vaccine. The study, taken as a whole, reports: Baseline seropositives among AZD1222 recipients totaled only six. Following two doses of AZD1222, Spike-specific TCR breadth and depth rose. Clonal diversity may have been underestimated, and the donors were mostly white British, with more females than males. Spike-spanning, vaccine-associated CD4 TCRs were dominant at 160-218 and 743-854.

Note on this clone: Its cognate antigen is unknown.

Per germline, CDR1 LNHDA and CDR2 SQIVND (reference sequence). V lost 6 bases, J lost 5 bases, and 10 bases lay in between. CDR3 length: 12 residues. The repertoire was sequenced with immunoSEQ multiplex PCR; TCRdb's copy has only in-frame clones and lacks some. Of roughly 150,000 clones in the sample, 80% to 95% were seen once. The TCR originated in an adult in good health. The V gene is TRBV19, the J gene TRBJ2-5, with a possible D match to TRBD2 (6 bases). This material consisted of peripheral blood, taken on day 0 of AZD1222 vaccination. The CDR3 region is CASRGDWETQYF. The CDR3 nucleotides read TGTGCCAGTAGGGGGGACTGGGAGACCCAGTACTTC.